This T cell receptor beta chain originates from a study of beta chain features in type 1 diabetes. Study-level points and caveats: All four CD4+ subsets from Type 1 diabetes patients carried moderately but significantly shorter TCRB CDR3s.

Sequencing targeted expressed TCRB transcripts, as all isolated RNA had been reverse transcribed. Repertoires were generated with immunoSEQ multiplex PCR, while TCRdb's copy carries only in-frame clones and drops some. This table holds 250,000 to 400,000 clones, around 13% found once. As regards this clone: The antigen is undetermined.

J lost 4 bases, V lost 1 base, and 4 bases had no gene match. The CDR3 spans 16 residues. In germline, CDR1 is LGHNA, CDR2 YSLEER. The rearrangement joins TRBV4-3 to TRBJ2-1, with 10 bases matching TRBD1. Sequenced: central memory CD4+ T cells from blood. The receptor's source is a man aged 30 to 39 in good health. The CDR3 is CASSQARDRGYNEQFF. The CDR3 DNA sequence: TGCGCCAGCAGCCAAGCCCGGGACAGGGGTTACAATGAGCAGTTCTTC.